The 16 T cell receptor beta chains below were found in one sample sequenced in a study of blood T cell repertoires in COVID-19. Clones were sequenced by immunoSEQ multiplex PCR, and TCRdb holds only the in-frame ones, with some missing. The profile shows some 200,000 clones, 86% of them singletons. Sequenced material: PBMCs or T cells enriched from blood (not recorded which). Receptor source: a woman between 40 and 50 years old with acute COVID-19.

The chain carries TRBV19 and TRBJ1-1, with D perhaps matching TRBD1 (6 bases). CDR1 and CDR2 from the germline V gene are LNHDA and SQIVND (reference sequence). The CDR3 extends over 15 amino acids. V lost 4 bases and J lost 1, with 13 bases in between. DNA of the CDR3: TGTGCCAGTAGTACCCGACAGGCGGCGAACACTGAAGCTTTCTTT. This translates into CASSTRQAANTEAFF.

V usage is TRBV4-3 and J usage is TRBJ1-2; 9 nucleotides agree with TRBD1. This CDR3 spans 15 amino acids. Germline V gene sequence: CDR1 LGHNA, CDR2 YSLEER. J lost 4 bases, V lost 4 bases, and 7 bases had no gene match. The CDR3 region is CASSPQTGGFYGYTF. The CDR3 coding sequence is TGCGCCAGCAGCCCTCAAACAGGGGGCTTCTATGGCTACACCTTC.

The chain links TRBV6-1 to TRBJ1-5; tentative D call: TRBD1 (6 bases). Germline V lookup: CDR1 MNHNS, CDR2 SASEGT. The CDR3 spans 16 residues. Deletions cut 3 bases from V and 3 bases from J, with 15 bases between. The CDR3 DNA is TGTGCCAGCAGTGATGGAGGCAGGGGCTTCAATCAGCCCCAGCATTTT. Its protein product is CASSDGGRGFNQPQHF.

This clone was counted a single time. The genes are TRBV12-5 and TRBJ1-2; D perhaps matches TRBD1 (6 bases). This CDR3 has 16 amino acids. V gave up 1 base and J gave up 0 bases, with 12 bases separating them. CDR1 LGHNT and CDR2 FRNRAP come from the germline V gene. The CDR3 nucleotides read TGTGCTAGTGGTTTGGGTCCTCGGACAGCTAACTATGGCTACACCTTC. Translating it yields CASGLGPRTANYGYTF.

The chain carries TRBV10-2 and TRBJ2-2; 10 bases agree with TRBD2. There are 17 residues in the CDR3. Germline V gene data show CDR1 as WSHSY and CDR2 as SAAADI. J was trimmed by 2 bases and V by 6 bases; bases with no gene match: 9. The CDR3 protein is CASRGRLAGANTGELFF. The DNA for the CDR3 is TGCGCCAGCAGGGGGCGGCTAGCGGGGGCCAACACCGGGGAGCTGTTTTTT.

The chain joins TRBV15 to TRBJ2-5; D is ambiguous. The V gene's germline CDR1 is LNHNV and CDR2 YYDKDF (reference sequence). Trimming cost V 1 base and J 4 bases, with 13 bases left between them. The CDR3 is 15 amino acids. Here the CDR3 reads CATSRVFGTAETQYF. Written as DNA, the CDR3 is TGTGCCACCAGCAGAGTGTTCGGCACAGCAGAGACCCAGTACTTC.

This clone was seen a handful of times. The chain has TRBV19 and TRBJ1-4; D perhaps matches TRBD1 (6 bases). The germline V gene has CDR1 LNHDA and CDR2 SQIVND (reference sequence). CDR3 length equals 15 residues. Trimming shortened V by 7 bases and J by 6 bases, and 18 bases separated the two germline ends. In DNA, the CDR3 is TGTGCCAGTACCCTACGGGACAATCGGGATGAAAAACTGTTTTTT. It yields the protein CASTLRDNRDEKLFF.

This clone was observed a handful of times. The chain combines TRBV12-3 or TRBV12-4 with TRBJ1-2; weak D call: TRBD1 (5 bases). The CDR3 is 13 residues long. Trimming pared 5 bases from V and 7 bases from J, leaving 14 bases between. CDR3 nucleotide sequence: TGTGCCAGCAGTGAGCAGGGTTTTCGTGGCTACACCTTC. It translates to CASSEQGFRGYTF.

The chain combines TRBV6-5 with TRBJ2-3; 8 bases align to TRBD1. This CDR3 contains 14 residues. Unmatched junction bases numbered 7, after V lost 6 bases and J lost 5 bases. Looked up from germline, CDR1 is MNHEY and CDR2 is SVGAGI. The CDR3 DNA is TGTGCCAGCAGACCAGGACAGGGAAGAGATACGCAGTATTTT. This codes for CASRPGQGRDTQYF.

CDR3 in amino acids: CASSLRDRVYEQYF. The CDR3 region has the DNA TGCGCCAGCAGCTTGAGGGACAGGGTCTACGAGCAGTACTTC. The V gene is TRBV5-1, the J gene TRBJ2-7; TRBD1 agrees at 9 bases. The J segment lost 3 bases and the V segment lost 1 base, leaving 2 bases of the junction unmatched. Per germline, CDR1 SGHRS and CDR2 YFSETQ. The CDR3 covers 14 residues.

The chain combines TRBV12-5 with TRBJ2-3, with 7 nucleotides matching TRBD1. V shed 4 bases, J shed 1 base, and the junction held 5 bases outside the gene matches. Germline loops: CDR1 LGHNT, CDR2 FRNRAP. This CDR3 has 15 amino acids. The CDR3 region has the DNA TGTGCTAGTGGTTCCCGACAGGGAGGCACAGATACGCAGTATTTT. Protein: CASGSRQGGTDTQYF.

V usage is TRBV6-5 and J usage is TRBJ2-7; D remains unclear. The CDR3 covers 12 residues. CDR1 is MNHEY and CDR2 is SVGAGI in the germline V gene. Trimming left V 6 bases short and J 7 bases short, with 13 bases between. The chain's CDR3 is CASSAAAREQYV. The DNA for the CDR3 is TGTGCCAGCAGCGCGGCAGCGCGGGAGCAGTACGTC.

This rearrangement joins TRBV10-2 to TRBJ2-1, with 8 bases identical to TRBD2. The CDR3 covers 16 residues. CDR1 is WSHSY, CDR2 SAAADI, per germline. J gave up 8 bases and V 6 bases, and 15 bases lay outside the gene matches. CDR3: CASSEESGGPRDEQFF. The DNA of the CDR3 is TGCGCCAGCAGCGAAGAGAGCGGGGGCCCAAGAGATGAGCAGTTCTTC.

The genes are TRBV6-5 and TRBJ1-2; a possible D gene is TRBD1 (5 bases). The V gene's germline CDR1 is MNHEY and CDR2 SVGAGI. Trimming cost V 6 bases and J 8 bases, with 10 bases left between them. This CDR3 has 11 amino acids. The CDR3 DNA is TGTGCCAGCAGGACAGCAGGAGGCTACACCTTC. Residues: CASRTAGGYTF.

Turning to this clone: One end of the junction fails to match germline, which may point to a read error. CDR3: CASGLTGEGYTF. The CDR3 DNA sequence: TGTGCCAGCGGTTTAACAGGGGAAGGCTACACCTTC. The chain links TRBV12-3 or TRBV12-4 to TRBJ1-2, with TRBD1 identical over 7 bases. CDR3 size: 12 residues.

V usage is TRBV4-1 and J usage is TRBJ1-2; 8 nucleotides line up with TRBD1. V lost 1 base to trimming and J lost 5 bases; unmatched junction nucleotides: 6. This CDR3 has 15 amino acids. Germline CDR1 is MGHRA and CDR2 is YSYEKL. As DNA, the CDR3 is TGCGCCAGCAGCCAAGTCGACAGGGGTGGGTATGGCTACACCTTC. Protein product: CASSQVDRGGYGYTF.